The 30 T cell receptor beta chains below were found in one sample sequenced in a study of blood T cells in healthy people across ages. A J-beta primer mix and a sample-barcoded 5' primer were used in a second PCR of roughly 6 to 12 cycles. MiXCR, run by TCRdb on the 5' RACE reads, gives a single entry per CDR3 protein. The sample has about 930,000 distinct CDR3 sequences; about 28% are singletons. The same specimen was also included in a second study, on T cells of mothers and their children.

The sequenced sample was blood. These receptors were taken from a woman between 35 and 50 years old in good health.

In this sample, this clonotype turned up many times. This rearrangement joins TRBV7-2 to TRBJ2-5, with D tentatively TRBD2 (5 bases). CDR1 and CDR2 from the germline V gene are SGHTA and FQGNSA. The CDR3 length is 16 residues. V was pared by 4 bases and J by 5 bases, with 20 bases between. This chain's CDR3 is CASSSELVPGEETQYF. CDR3 coding DNA: TGTGCCAGCAGCTCAGAACTAGTCCCTGGGGAGGAGACCCAGTACTTC.

The sample holds many counts of this clonotype. The V call is TRBV2, the J call TRBJ2-7; D is unclear. Between the trimmed V and J ends, which lost 2 bases and 6 bases, there was a span of 5 bases. Germline loops: CDR1 SNHLY, CDR2 FYNNEI. CDR3 length: 11 residues. DNA for the CDR3: TGTGCCAGCAGTGAACTAATCGAGCAGTACTTC. Its translation: CASSELIEQYF.

This clonotype showed up just a few times. The chain employs TRBV10-3 and TRBJ1-5, with a possible D match to TRBD1 (5 bases). The V gene lost 8 bases and the J gene lost 2 bases, with 19 bases spanning the gap. Germline V gives CDR1 ENHRY, CDR2 SYGVKD. CDR3 length equals 16 residues. The CDR3 loop is CAIGSSVLGGNQPQHF. The CDR3 nucleotides read TGTGCCATCGGGAGTTCGGTGTTGGGGGGCAATCAGCCCCAGCATTTT.

The chain has TRBV4-3 and TRBJ1-5; D not certain. V lost 0 bases, J lost 3 bases, and 9 bases lay in between. Germline V gene lookup returns CDR1 LGHNA and CDR2 YSLEER. The CDR3 loop spans 15 amino acids. This CDR3 reads CASSQDWTNNQPQHF. DNA for the CDR3: TGCGCCAGCAGCCAAGATTGGACCAACAATCAGCCCCAGCATTTT.

The chain couples TRBV5-4 to TRBJ2-5; D is uncertain. This CDR3 has 14 amino acids. CDR1 SGHNT and CDR2 YYREEE come from the germline V gene (reference sequence). V was clipped by 6 bases and J by 2 bases, with 14 bases between them. CDR3 DNA: TGTGCCAGCACCAACCCATACAGTCAAGAGACCCAGTACTTC. Encoded protein: CASTNPYSQETQYF.

The J gene is TRBJ2-5, the V gene TRBV29-1; no clear D. The CDR3 covers 12 residues. Per germline, CDR1 SQVTM and CDR2 ANQGSEA. V was shortened by 7 bases and J by 0 bases, with 9 bases between the two germline ends. The CDR3 loop is CSGDRDQETQYF. The CDR3 DNA is TGCAGCGGTGATAGGGACCAAGAGACCCAGTACTTC.

With respect to this clonotype: Just one base apart from a much larger clone, this may be a read error. The chain joins TRBV5-1 to TRBJ2-6, with 9 positions matching TRBD1. Germline V gene sequence: CDR1 SGHRS, CDR2 YFSETQ. CDR3 size: 17 residues. This CDR3 is CASSLDRGLIGANVRTF. For the CDR3, the DNA is TGCGCCAGCAGCTTGGACAGGGGGCTTATTGGGGCCAACGTCCGGACTTTC.

The V and J genes are TRBV7-9 and TRBJ1-2; unclear D gene. This CDR3 has 14 residues. V was trimmed by 1 base and J by 4 bases, leaving 10 bases between them. Germline V gene sequence: CDR1 SEHNR, CDR2 FQNEAQ (reference sequence). The CDR3 is CASSLDGIFYGYTF. CDR3 nucleotides: TGTGCCAGCAGCTTAGACGGGATTTTCTATGGCTACACCTTC. Full variable domain (outside the CDR3, taken from reference TRBV7-9 and TRBJ1-2): DTGVSQNPRHKITKRGQNVTFRCDPISEHNRLYWYRQTLGQGPEFLTYFQNEAQLEKSRLLSDRFSAERPKGSFSTLEIQRTEQGDSAMYLCASSLDGIFYGYTFGSGTRLTVV.

The chain recombines TRBV12-3 or TRBV12-4 with TRBJ1-2; D gene ambiguous. V lost 5 bases to trimming and J lost 4 bases, with 14 bases between them. This CDR3 comprises 14 residues. For the CDR3, the DNA is TGTGCCAGCAGTCCCGCCGTACAGAGCTATGGCTACACCTTC. This sequence encodes CASSPAVQSYGYTF.

Comment on this clonotype: This could be a read error, since a much larger clone is one nucleotide away. CDR3 in DNA: TGTGCCAGTAAATCCGGGACAAGGGTCTACGAGCAGTTCTTC. Amino acid sequence: CASKSGTRVYEQFF. The V call is TRBV27, the J call TRBJ2-1; tentatively, D is TRBD1 (6 bases). The CDR3 is 14 amino acids. CDR1 is MNHEY, CDR2 SMNVEV, per germline (reference sequence). Trimming removed 9 bases from V and 10 bases from J, with 22 bases in between.

This clonotype was counted a few times. The chain combines TRBV2 with TRBJ2-5, with D unclear. Per germline, CDR1 SNHLY and CDR2 FYNNEI. The V end lost 7 bases, the J end lost 7 bases, and 13 bases lay between the germline ends. CDR3 length: 12 residues. CDR3 protein: CASTETAGTQYF. CDR3 sequence (DNA): TGTGCCAGCACCGAGACCGCCGGGACCCAGTACTTC.

This rearrangement joins TRBV6-5 to TRBJ2-2; 10 bases match TRBD1. With V trimmed by 6 bases and J by 1 base, 11 bases remained unmatched. The CDR3 extends over 18 amino acids. CDR1 and CDR2 (germline): MNHEY, SVGAGI. The CDR3 coding sequence is TGTGCCAGCAGATTAAATATGGGGACAGGGGTGAACACCGGGGAGCTGTTTTTT. Its protein product is CASRLNMGTGVNTGELFF.

This clonotype has just a few counts. The chain combines TRBV12-3 or TRBV12-4 with TRBJ2-3; TRBD2 aligns across 8 bases. The V and J ends lost 3 bases and 4 bases, in that order; junction bases with no gene match: 3. This CDR3 has 14 residues. Written as DNA, the CDR3 is TGTGCCAGCAGTTTGGGGACTAGGGCAGATACGCAGTATTTT. Translating gives CASSLGTRADTQYF.

This clonotype was counted between two and nine times. This chain links TRBV5-1 with TRBJ2-2; D is possibly TRBD1 (6 bases). V dropped 5 bases and J dropped 0 bases, with 17 bases sitting between them. The V gene's germline CDR1 is SGHRS and CDR2 YFSETQ. CDR3 size: 17 residues. CDR3 amino acids: CASSRGWDTTNTGELFF. The CDR3 DNA follows: TGCGCCAGCAGTCGAGGTTGGGACACTACGAACACCGGGGAGCTGTTTTTT.

The chain couples TRBV3-1 to TRBJ2-3, with 8 bases that match TRBD1. This CDR3 has 16 amino acids. Unmatched junction bases numbered 12, after V lost 4 bases and J lost 6 bases. Per the germline V gene, CDR1 is LGHDT and CDR2 is YNNKEL (reference sequence). The CDR3 sequence is CASSPTGGGTWDTQYF. CDR3 nucleotide sequence: TGTGCCAGCAGCCCCACAGGGGGAGGAACGTGGGATACGCAGTATTTT.

This clonotype was detected a few times. J is TRBJ2-7 and V is TRBV20-1; 12 nucleotides match TRBD1. The CDR3 sequence is 15 residues long. The V and J ends lost 3 bases and 4 bases, in that order; junction bases with no gene match: 7. The germline CDR1 and CDR2 sequences are DFQATT and SNEGSKA (reference sequence). CDR3 amino acids: CSASPGTGGRYEQYF. In DNA form, the CDR3 reads TGCAGTGCTAGCCCGGGGACAGGGGGCCGGTACGAGCAGTACTTC.

This clonotype was recorded a few times. The chain carries TRBV10-3 and TRBJ1-1, with D perhaps matching TRBD1 (6 bases). The germline CDR1 and CDR2 sequences are ENHRY and SYGVKD. V was trimmed by 11 bases and J by 0 bases, leaving 16 bases between them. The CDR3 has 14 residues. The CDR3 reads CAVSGAGMNTEAFF. The CDR3, as DNA: TGTGCCGTCTCAGGGGCTGGGATGAACACTGAAGCTTTCTTT.

This clonotype appeared many times. The chain couples TRBV27 to TRBJ2-6; possibly TRBD1 for D (6 bases). In germline, CDR1 is MNHEY, CDR2 SMNVEV (reference sequence). The V and J ends lost 7 bases and 2 bases respectively, with 9 bases between them. The CDR3 contains 14 residues. This CDR3 is CASKQGTGANVLTF. In DNA, the CDR3 is TGTGCCAGCAAGCAGGGGACTGGGGCCAACGTCCTGACTTTC.

The table lists this clonotype with a few counts. The chain recombines TRBV7-3 with TRBJ2-7; D might be TRBD2 (5 bases). The CDR3 runs to 13 residues. Germline-derived CDR1 and CDR2 are SGHTA and FQGTGA. Trimming pared 5 bases from V and 6 bases from J, leaving 14 bases between. The DNA for the CDR3 is TGTGCCAGCAGCATTGGATCGAGGGCCGAGCAGTACTTC. Its protein is CASSIGSRAEQYF. The whole variable domain, filled in from reference TRBV7-3 and TRBJ2-7, reads GAGVSQTPSNKVTEKGKYVELRCDPISGHTALYWYRQSLGQGPEFLIYFQGTGAADDSGLPNDRFFAVRPEGSVSTLKIQRTERGDSAVYLCASSIGSRAEQYFGPGTRLTVT.

Comment on this clonotype: At one end the junction does not follow the germline gene, possibly because of a read error. This chain uses TRBV20-1 with TRBJ1-5; D possibly corresponds to TRBD1 (6 bases). Per the germline V gene, CDR1 is DFQATT and CDR2 is SNEGSKA (reference sequence). This CDR3 is built from 14 residues. In nucleotides, the CDR3 is TGCGGTGCTAGAGCCTCAGGGGACGTTCAGCCCCAGCATTTT. It yields the protein CGARASGDVQPQHF.

This clonotype was detected only a few times. This chain links TRBV14 with TRBJ2-5; 12 nucleotides line up with TRBD2. The CDR3 is 16 amino acids. V shed 4 bases and J 1 base; nucleotides not matched to a gene: 4. The germline CDR1 and CDR2 sequences are SGHDN and FVKESK. CDR3 DNA sequence: TGTGCCAGCAGCCCGGTGGGACTAGCGGGCCAAGAGACCCAGTACTTC. Translated, it gives CASSPVGLAGQETQYF.

To note about this clonotype: This could be a read error, since a much larger clone is one nucleotide away. The chain couples TRBV10-3 to TRBJ2-5, with no clear D. The DNA end favors TRBJ2-7, so the J call may be wrong. CDR1 is ENHRY and CDR2 is SYGVKD in the germline V gene. This CDR3 has 14 residues. The CDR3 sequence is CAIRKDPRGDEQYF. The CDR3 DNA is TGTGCCATCAGGAAAGATCCCCGAGGCGACGAGCAGTACTTC.

This clonotype was counted at least ten times. The genes are TRBV4-1 and TRBJ2-2, with D perhaps TRBD2 (6 bases). The CDR3 is made up of 15 amino acids. The germline V gene has CDR1 MGHRA and CDR2 YSYEKL. V shed 6 bases and J shed 4 bases, with 15 bases lying between them. CDR3 protein: CASRRPGGSTGELFF. CDR3 sequence (DNA): TGCGCCAGCAGGCGTCCTGGGGGGTCCACCGGGGAGCTGTTTTTT.

This clonotype appeared a few times. This chain joins TRBV14 and TRBJ2-7; TRBD1 is a possible D gene (5 bases). The germline V and J ends were trimmed by 4 bases and 3 bases, with 10 bases remaining between them. Germline V gene lookup returns CDR1 SGHDN and CDR2 FVKESK. This CDR3 has 13 residues. For the CDR3, the DNA is TGTGCCAGCAGCCCAGAGGACATCTACGAGCAGTACTTC. This translates into CASSPEDIYEQYF.

Remarks on this clonotype: An end of the junction does not agree with germline; a read error may underlie this. V and J are TRBV28 and TRBJ2-1, with D unresolved. The CDR3 length is 14 residues. CDR1 MDHEN and CDR2 SYDVKM come from the germline V gene. CDR3 protein: CACSLALVGNEQFF. DNA of the CDR3: TGTGCCTGCAGTTTAGCCTTGGTTGGCAATGAGCAGTTCTTC.

This clonotype was seen a handful of times. Relative to the germline gene, one junction end is altered; a read error may explain this. This rearrangement joins TRBV9 to TRBJ1-1, with D unclear. The CDR3 has 14 amino acids. Germline V gene data show CDR1 as SGDLS and CDR2 as YYNGEE. DNA for the CDR3: TGTGTCAGCAGGAAGAACTTCGCTGGAGGTGAAGCTTTCTTT. Translation: CVSRKNFAGGEAFF.

This clonotype was seen ten or more times. V gene TRBV20-1 combines with J gene TRBJ1-2; no definite D call. CDR1 is DFQATT, CDR2 SNEGSKA, per germline (reference sequence). V dropped 7 bases and J dropped 8 bases, with 11 bases sitting between them. The CDR3 is 10 amino acids. CDR3 DNA: TGCAGTGTTAGCAGACCGGGCTACACCTTC. It translates to CSVSRPGYTF.

In this sample, this clonotype turned up a few times. The chain is built from TRBV21-1 and TRBJ1-2. TRBV21-1 is a pseudogene segment. This CDR3 contains 17 residues. The CDR3 region has the DNA TGTGCCAGCCACCCTCCTGGAAGAGGACACCACAACTATGGCTACACCTTC. It encodes CASHPPGRGHHNYGYTF.

This clonotype occurred a few times. The chain links TRBV7-2 to TRBJ1-4; no reliable D call. This CDR3 spans 14 amino acids. The germline V gene has CDR1 SGHTA and CDR2 FQGNSA. The ends were cut back, 5 bases at V and 0 bases at J, with 7 bases in the middle. CDR3 DNA sequence: TGTGCCAGCAGCAACAGTGCAACTAATGAAAAACTGTTTTTT. Translated, it gives CASSNSATNEKLFF.

Only a few counts were recorded for this clonotype. The J gene is TRBJ1-1, the V gene TRBV20-1; 9 bases fit TRBD1. Germline-derived CDR1 and CDR2 are DFQATT and SNEGSKA (reference sequence). The V segment lost 3 bases and the J segment 6 bases; nucleotides outside the gene matches: 8. This CDR3 spans 14 amino acids. CDR3 nucleotides: TGCAGTGCTAGGGGACAGGGAAGTCGCGCTGAAGCTTTCTTT. Protein: CSARGQGSRAEAFF.